Shown below are 10 T cell receptor beta chains from a single sample sequenced in a study of blood T cell repertoires in COVID-19. Using immunoSEQ multiplex PCR, the repertoire was profiled, and TCRdb retains in-frame clones only, with some absent. The table records about 67,000 clones, approximately 90% of them present only once. The sequencing sample was made of peripheral blood. The receptors were sampled from an elderly woman with acute or convalescent COVID-19.

The chain carries TRBV2 and TRBJ1-3; 9 bases line up with TRBD1. After removal of 6 bases from V and 4 bases from J, the junction contained 7 bases not matched to a gene. Germline V gives CDR1 SNHLY, CDR2 FYNNEI. CDR3 length: 15 residues. The CDR3: CASRPQGALGNTIYF. The CDR3 DNA reads TGTGCCAGCAGGCCACAGGGGGCGTTAGGAAACACCATATATTTT.

The chain carries TRBV19 and TRBJ2-3; D is unclear. V was clipped by 3 bases and J by 1 base, with 11 bases between them. Germline CDR1 is LNHDA and CDR2 is SQIVND (reference sequence). The CDR3 consists of 15 residues. CDR3 sequence reads: CASSMPVIGTDTQYF. DNA of the CDR3: TGTGCCAGTAGTATGCCGGTGATTGGCACAGATACGCAGTATTTT.

The J gene is TRBJ2-3, the V gene TRBV5-1; 9 bases map to TRBD1. The V gene end was trimmed by 4 bases and the J gene end by 4 bases; junction bases not matched to a gene: 10. There are 16 residues in the CDR3. Germline V lookup: CDR1 SGHRS, CDR2 YFSETQ. The CDR3 here is CASSRTGTGRSDTQYF. The DNA of the CDR3 is TGCGCCAGCAGCAGGACCGGGACAGGGCGATCAGATACGCAGTATTTT.

The V gene is TRBV7-2, the J gene TRBJ2-1; 7 positions agree with TRBD2. Unmatched junction bases numbered 11, after V lost 5 bases and J lost 4 bases. Germline V CDR1 and CDR2: SGHTA, FQGNSA. The CDR3 has 16 residues. CDR3 sequence (DNA): TGTGCCAGCAGCCCAGGGAGCGGGGCGGGTTACAATGAGCAGTTCTTC. Translated: CASSPGSGAGYNEQFF.

J is TRBJ1-2 and V is TRBV27; TRBD1 is a possible D gene (5 bases). V dropped 5 bases and J dropped 5 bases, with 12 bases sitting between them. The CDR3 has 13 residues. The germline V gene has CDR1 MNHEY and CDR2 SMNVEV (reference sequence). The CDR3 loop reads CASSPTGLYGYTF. The CDR3 DNA reads TGTGCCAGCAGTCCGACGGGACTTTATGGCTACACCTTC.

The gene calls are TRBV12-5 and TRBJ2-3; 11 bases are shared with TRBD2. The CDR3 sequence is 15 residues long. In germline, CDR1 is LGHNT, CDR2 FRNRAP. V was pared by 6 bases and J by 6 bases, with 8 bases of the junction left unmatched. The CDR3 DNA reads TGTGCTAGTGGGATTAGCGGGAGGGCCCACGATACGCAGTATTTT. It specifies CASGISGRAHDTQYF.

The chain recombines TRBV28 with TRBJ2-2; D is perhaps TRBD2 (5 bases). The ends were cut back, 5 bases at V and 0 bases at J, with 10 bases in the middle. This CDR3 region has 15 residues. Per the germline V gene, CDR1 is MDHEN and CDR2 is SYDVKM. CDR3 sequence reads: CASSPSGANTGELFF. The CDR3 DNA reads as TGTGCCAGCAGTCCCTCCGGGGCGAACACCGGGGAGCTGTTTTTT.

The genes are TRBV4-2 and TRBJ2-7; D is perhaps TRBD1 (5 bases). Germline CDR1 and CDR2: LGHNA and YNFKEQ. V lost 1 base and J 0 bases, leaving 10 bases between the germline ends. This CDR3 comprises 15 residues. CDR3 bases: TGTGCCAGCAGCCAAGTATCAGGGCTCTCCTACGAGCAGTACTTC. As protein: CASSQVSGLSYEQYF.

This clone was counted between two and nine times. The CDR3 is CASSLGQGGSGNTIYF. CDR3 DNA sequence: TGTGCCAGCAGCTTAGGACAGGGTGGGTCCGGAAACACCATATATTTT. This rearrangement joins TRBV11-2 to TRBJ1-3, with TRBD1 identical over 7 bases. J was trimmed by 4 bases and V by 1 base; bases with no gene match: 7. The CDR3 has 16 residues. Germline V lookup: CDR1 SGHAT, CDR2 FQNNGV.

V usage is TRBV19 and J usage is TRBJ1-1; possibly TRBD1 for D (5 bases). Per germline, CDR1 LNHDA and CDR2 SQIVND (reference sequence). The CDR3 has 13 amino acids. The V and J ends lost 2 bases and 6 bases respectively, with 10 bases between them. CDR3 sequence: CASSIPTAPEAFF. In DNA, the CDR3 is TGTGCCAGTAGTATACCGACAGCCCCTGAAGCTTTCTTT.